This is a list of T cell receptor beta chains from one sample in a study of T cell responses to AZD1222 COVID-19 vaccine. Libraries were prepared by immunoSEQ multiplex PCR; TCRdb keeps only in-frame clonotypes and omits some of them. The table shows about 120,000 clones, with 87% occurring only once. The material sequenced was peripheral blood, taken on day 0 of AZD1222 vaccination. The receptors shown here come from an adult in good health. Both conserved end residues are part of each CDR3. Fields, in order: V gene, D gene, clone size, J gene, CDR3 DNA, CDR3 protein. The D gene is left open where the match is weak. For some rows the clone size is stated as once, few or many, or as a class when expanded; others skip it.

v_call: TRBV5-4
d_call: -
clone_size: -
j_call: TRBJ2-1
cdr3_nt: TGTGCCAGCAGTGCCAGGCAGGGGGGCAATGAGCAGTTCTTC
cdr3_aa: CASSARQGGNEQFF

v_call: TRBV28
d_call: TRBD1
clone_size: -
j_call: TRBJ1-4
cdr3_nt: TGTGCCAGCAGTTTGGCAGGGGGGACAACTAATGAAAAACTGTTTTTT
cdr3_aa: CASSLAGGTTNEKLFF

v_call: TRBV24-1
d_call: -
clone_size: -
j_call: TRBJ2-2
cdr3_nt: TGTGCCACCAGCAGTGGCTTGGCCGACAACACCGGGGAGCTGTTTTTT
cdr3_aa: CATSSGLADNTGELFF

v_call: TRBV4-2
d_call: TRBD2
clone_size: once
j_call: TRBJ2-6
cdr3_nt: TGTGCCAGCAGCCAAGAACTAGCGGGGGCGAGCTCTGGGGCCAACGTCCTGACTTTC
cdr3_aa: CASSQELAGASSGANVLTF

v_call: TRBV19
d_call: TRBD1
clone_size: -
j_call: TRBJ2-7
cdr3_nt: TGTGCCAGTAGTATAGGGGACAGCGACTACGAGCAGTACTTC
cdr3_aa: CASSIGDSDYEQYF

v_call: TRBV3-1/TRBV3-2
d_call: TRBD1
clone_size: -
j_call: TRBJ1-2
cdr3_nt: TGTGCCAGCAGCCAAGGGGGACAGGGGAACTATGGCTACACCTTC
cdr3_aa: CASSQGGQGNYGYTF

v_call: TRBV10-2
d_call: TRBD1
clone_size: -
j_call: TRBJ1-2
cdr3_nt: TGCGCCAGCAGTCGGGGGGGACAGGGAACCTCTAACTATGGCTACACCTTC
cdr3_aa: CASSRGGQGTSNYGYTF

v_call: TRBV3-1/TRBV3-2
d_call: -
clone_size: -
j_call: TRBJ1-1
cdr3_nt: TGTGCCAGCAGCCAGGGGCCGAGGAGCACTGAAGCTTTCTTT
cdr3_aa: CASSQGPRSTEAFF

v_call: TRBV4-1
d_call: TRBD1
clone_size: -
j_call: TRBJ1-2
cdr3_nt: TGCGCCAGCAGCCTTGCAGGACAGGGAAGGGGCTATGGCTACACCTTC
cdr3_aa: CASSLAGQGRGYGYTF

v_call: TRBV7-9
d_call: -
clone_size: -
j_call: TRBJ1-4
cdr3_nt: TGTGCCAGCAGCTTAGGACGGGGTAATGAAAAACTGTTTTTT
cdr3_aa: CASSLGRGNEKLFF

v_call: TRBV29-1
d_call: -
clone_size: -
j_call: TRBJ2-3
cdr3_nt: TGCAGCGTCTGCAGGGGCGACACAGATACGCAGTATTTT
cdr3_aa: CSVCRGDTDTQYF

v_call: TRBV19
d_call: -
clone_size: -
j_call: TRBJ1-2
cdr3_nt: TGTGCCAGTAGTGCGAGCCTCGGTGGCTACACCTTC
cdr3_aa: CASSASLGGYTF

v_call: TRBV6-5
d_call: -
clone_size: -
j_call: TRBJ1-2
cdr3_nt: TGTGCCACCGCAAGTGGATCCCTCAACTATGGCTACACCTTC
cdr3_aa: CATASGSLNYGYTF

v_call: TRBV2
d_call: -
clone_size: few
j_call: TRBJ2-7
cdr3_nt: TGTGCCAGCAAGATAAGGAGCCTCGAGCAGTACTTC
cdr3_aa: CASKIRSLEQYF

v_call: TRBV18
d_call: -
clone_size: -
j_call: TRBJ1-1
cdr3_nt: TGTGCCAGCTCACCACCAGGAGGACGGGAAACTTTCTTT
cdr3_aa: CASSPPGGRETFF

v_call: TRBV7-9
d_call: -
clone_size: few
j_call: TRBJ2-1
cdr3_nt: TGTGCCAGCAGCTTAGGATACAACAATGAGCAGTTCTTC
cdr3_aa: CASSLGYNNEQFF

v_call: TRBV14
d_call: -
clone_size: -
j_call: TRBJ1-4
cdr3_nt: TGTGCCAGCAGCCAAGAGACTTTCTATGAAAAACTGTTTTTT
cdr3_aa: CASSQETFYEKLFF

v_call: TRBV3-1/TRBV3-2
d_call: -
clone_size: few
j_call: TRBJ1-6
cdr3_nt: TGTGCCAGCAGCCCGCCCCCGGACGGGTACAACAATTCACCCCTCCACTTT
cdr3_aa: CASSPPPDGYNNSPLHF

v_call: TRBV6-5
d_call: -
clone_size: -
j_call: TRBJ1-5
cdr3_nt: TGTGCCAGCAGACGCAATCCTACCGTGGGGGGACCCCAGCATTTT
cdr3_aa: CASRRNPTVGGPQHF

v_call: TRBV27
d_call: TRBD1
clone_size: -
j_call: TRBJ2-7
cdr3_nt: TGTGCCAGCAGTTACCCGGGACAGGGGTTAGGGGAGCAGTACTTC
cdr3_aa: CASSYPGQGLGEQYF

v_call: TRBV30
d_call: -
clone_size: -
j_call: TRBJ1-1
cdr3_nt: TGTGCCTGGAGTCGAGGGGGGAACACTGAAGCTTTCTTT
cdr3_aa: CAWSRGGNTEAFF

v_call: TRBV5-1
d_call: -
clone_size: -
j_call: TRBJ1-4
cdr3_nt: TGCGCCAGCAGCTTGGGGAATAATGAAAAACTGTTTTTT
cdr3_aa: CASSLGNNEKLFF

v_call: TRBV15
d_call: -
clone_size: once
j_call: TRBJ2-3
cdr3_nt: TGTGCCACCAGTATCCAGGGCGCAGATACGCAGTATTTT
cdr3_aa: CATSIQGADTQYF

v_call: TRBV2
d_call: TRBD1
clone_size: -
j_call: TRBJ1-5
cdr3_nt: TGTGCCAGCATGGGGACAGGGGGAGGTCAGCCCCAGCATTTT
cdr3_aa: CASMGTGGGQPQHF

v_call: TRBV5-1
d_call: -
clone_size: -
j_call: TRBJ1-1
cdr3_nt: TGCGCCAGCAGCTTGTCGACGTCCCACACTGAAGCTTTCTTT
cdr3_aa: CASSLSTSHTEAFF

v_call: TRBV2
d_call: -
clone_size: -
j_call: TRBJ1-3
cdr3_nt: TGTGCCAGCAGTGAGGGGCTACTGTATTACTCTGGAAACACCATATATTTT
cdr3_aa: CASSEGLLYYSGNTIYF

v_call: TRBV7-9
d_call: -
clone_size: -
j_call: TRBJ2-5
cdr3_nt: TGTGCCAGCAGCGCTACAAGAGAGACCCAGTACTTC
cdr3_aa: CASSATRETQYF

v_call: TRBV5-1
d_call: -
clone_size: -
j_call: TRBJ2-1
cdr3_nt: TGCGCCAGCAGCTTACAAGGGGTGGCCTACAATGAGCAGTTCTTC
cdr3_aa: CASSLQGVAYNEQFF

v_call: TRBV19
d_call: TRBD2
clone_size: -
j_call: TRBJ2-1
cdr3_nt: TGTGCCAGTAGTATAGAAGGGAGCGGGGGGCTAAGCAATGAGCAGTTCTTC
cdr3_aa: CASSIEGSGGLSNEQFF

v_call: TRBV30
d_call: -
clone_size: -
j_call: TRBJ2-4
cdr3_nt: TGTGCCTGGAGTGTAGGGTTAGCCAAAAACATTCAGTACTTC
cdr3_aa: CAWSVGLAKNIQYF

v_call: TRBV7-2
d_call: -
clone_size: -
j_call: TRBJ1-2
cdr3_nt: TGTGCCAGCAGCTTAGAGCGACACGGTGGCTACACCTTC
cdr3_aa: CASSLERHGGYTF

v_call: TRBV10-3
d_call: TRBD1
clone_size: -
j_call: TRBJ2-7
cdr3_nt: TGTGCCACCCTGGGCACAGGGGGCGCGTTTGAGCAGTACTTC
cdr3_aa: CATLGTGGAFEQYF

v_call: TRBV12-3/TRBV12-4
d_call: TRBD1
clone_size: -
j_call: TRBJ1-2
cdr3_nt: TGTGCCAGCAGTCGACAGGGCAGCTATGGCTACACCTTC
cdr3_aa: CASSRQGSYGYTF

v_call: TRBV14
d_call: -
clone_size: -
j_call: TRBJ1-6
cdr3_nt: TGTGCCAGCAGTCTCACAGGACCTCTCTATAATTCACCCCTCCACTTT
cdr3_aa: CASSLTGPLYNSPLHF

v_call: TRBV5-8
d_call: -
clone_size: -
j_call: TRBJ1-1
cdr3_nt: TGTGCCAGCAGCTTGGCCGGTATTGAAGCTTTCTTT
cdr3_aa: CASSLAGIEAFF

v_call: TRBV19
d_call: -
clone_size: few
j_call: TRBJ1-2
cdr3_nt: TGTGCCAGTAGCTCCCAGGGGCCGGGTGGCTACACCTTC
cdr3_aa: CASSSQGPGGYTF

v_call: TRBV5-5
d_call: TRBD1
clone_size: -
j_call: TRBJ1-2
cdr3_nt: TGTGCCAGCAGCCAACAGGGGCGCTATGGCTACACCTTC
cdr3_aa: CASSQQGRYGYTF

v_call: TRBV6-5
d_call: -
clone_size: -
j_call: TRBJ2-7
cdr3_nt: TGTGCCAGCAGCGCCAATCAGGGGTCCTACGAGCAGTACTTC
cdr3_aa: CASSANQGSYEQYF

v_call: TRBV6-5
d_call: -
clone_size: -
j_call: TRBJ2-2
cdr3_nt: TGTGCCAGCAGTCAGAGACAGCGAGAGCTGTTTTTT
cdr3_aa: CASSQRQRELFF

v_call: TRBV3-1/TRBV3-2
d_call: -
clone_size: medium-sized
j_call: TRBJ1-5
cdr3_nt: TGTGCCAGCAGCCAAGATTCGAGGGACAATAGGCAGCCCCAGCATTTT
cdr3_aa: CASSQDSRDNRQPQHF

v_call: TRBV6-5
d_call: -
clone_size: once
j_call: TRBJ1-1
cdr3_nt: TGTGCCAGCAGTACATCCTCGAACACTGAAGCTTTCTTT
cdr3_aa: CASSTSSNTEAFF

v_call: TRBV18
d_call: TRBD2
clone_size: -
j_call: TRBJ2-5
cdr3_nt: TGTGCCAGCTCACCCCTTAGCGGGGGGCGACGAGAGACCCAGTACTTC
cdr3_aa: CASSPLSGGRRETQYF

v_call: TRBV25-1
d_call: -
clone_size: -
j_call: TRBJ1-3
cdr3_nt: TGTGCCAGCAGTGAATATGGAGTAAGAAACACCATATATTTT
cdr3_aa: CASSEYGVRNTIYF

v_call: TRBV29-1
d_call: TRBD1
clone_size: -
j_call: TRBJ1-2
cdr3_nt: TGCAGCCTCGGGACAGACTATGGCTACACCTTC
cdr3_aa: CSLGTDYGYTF

v_call: TRBV10-3
d_call: -
clone_size: once
j_call: TRBJ1-5
cdr3_nt: TGTGCCATCAGTGGGGACCAATTGGCCCATCAGCATTTT
cdr3_aa: CAISGDQLAHQHF

v_call: TRBV4-1
d_call: TRBD1
clone_size: -
j_call: TRBJ1-2
cdr3_nt: TGCGCCAGCAGCCAACCGGGGACAGGAGGTAAAAGACGCTACACCTTC
cdr3_aa: CASSQPGTGGKRRYTF

v_call: TRBV3-1/TRBV3-2
d_call: -
clone_size: -
j_call: TRBJ1-6
cdr3_nt: TGTGCCAGCAGCCCGGGCCTCTCCTATAATTCACCCCTCCACTTT
cdr3_aa: CASSPGLSYNSPLHF

v_call: TRBV9
d_call: -
clone_size: -
j_call: TRBJ1-6
cdr3_nt: TGTGCCAGCAGCGTAGATTACTCCTATAATTCACCCCTCCACTTT
cdr3_aa: CASSVDYSYNSPLHF

v_call: TRBV6-4
d_call: TRBD1
clone_size: -
j_call: TRBJ2-1
cdr3_nt: TGTGCCATAGGACAGGGTTGGAATGAGCAGTTCTTC
cdr3_aa: CAIGQGWNEQFF

v_call: TRBV5-6
d_call: -
clone_size: -
j_call: TRBJ2-3
cdr3_nt: TGTGCCAGCAGCTTGGTGGCAGATACGCAGTATTTT
cdr3_aa: CASSLVADTQYF

v_call: TRBV19
d_call: TRBD1
clone_size: -
j_call: TRBJ1-5
cdr3_nt: TGTGCCAGTACTCCTCCGGGACAGGGGCGTCAGCCCCAGCATTTT
cdr3_aa: CASTPPGQGRQPQHF

v_call: TRBV5-1
d_call: TRBD1
clone_size: -
j_call: TRBJ1-6
cdr3_nt: TGCGCCAGCAGCTTTTCCAGGACAGGGGAGAATTCACCCCTCCACTTT
cdr3_aa: CASSFSRTGENSPLHF